These T cell receptor beta chains were read from a single sample in a study of beta chain features in type 1 diabetes. Some clones are missing from TCRdb's copy, which holds only in-frame ones; the method was immunoSEQ multiplex PCR. This sample has hundreds of thousands of clones, with about an eighth found just once. The sequenced sample was naive CD4+ T cells from blood. These receptors originate from a man younger than 30 with type 1 diabetes. Each CDR3 is given with its conserved first and last residue. The order of the fields is V gene, clone size, J gene, D gene, CDR3 protein, CDR3 DNA. A D gene is named only where the DNA matches it firmly. Expanded clones get a size class; other rows say once, few or many, or leave the size out.

>TRBV12-2|few|TRBJ1-3|NA
CASRVRDQGWDTIYF
TGTGCAAGTCGCGTACGTGACCAGGGATGGGACACCATATATTTT
>TRBV30|NA|TRBJ1-1|NA
CAWGGEAAMNTEAFF
TGTGCCTGGGGCGGAGAGGCAGCCATGAACACTGAAGCTTTCTTT
>TRBV2|NA|TRBJ2-7|NA
CASSEALQGGPYEQYF
TGTGCCAGCAGTGAAGCGCTTCAGGGGGGACCCTACGAGCAGTACTTC
>TRBV6-5|NA|TRBJ2-2|NA
CASSYQVNTGELFF
TGTGCCAGCAGTTACCAGGTTAACACCGGGGAGCTGTTTTTT
>TRBV30|few|TRBJ2-3|TRBD1
CAWASGDRSISDTQYF
TGTGCCTGGGCCTCCGGGGACAGAAGTATCTCAGATACGCAGTATTTT
>TRBV4-2|NA|TRBJ2-7|NA
CASSQAPGSSYEQYF
TGTGCCAGCAGCCAAGCCCCCGGGAGCTCCTACGAGCAGTACTTC
>TRBV10-3|NA|TRBJ2-7|NA
CAISIRDSYEQYF
TGTGCCATCAGCATCAGGGATTCCTACGAGCAGTACTTC
>TRBV7-9|NA|TRBJ2-5|NA
CASRRDQETQYF
TGTGCCAGCAGGCGGGATCAAGAGACCCAGTACTTC
>TRBV18|few|TRBJ1-2|TRBD1
CASSPSPIKDRAYGYTF
TGTGCCAGCTCGCCAAGCCCAATAAAGGACAGGGCATATGGCTACACCTTC
>TRBV5-6|NA|TRBJ2-2|NA
CASSLVAGELFF
TGTGCCAGCAGCTTAGTAGCCGGGGAGCTGTTTTTT
>TRBV10-3|NA|TRBJ2-7|NA
CAISGASSSYEQYF
TGTGCCATCAGTGGGGCTAGCAGCTCCTACGAGCAGTACTTC
>TRBV27|NA|TRBJ2-5|NA
CASSPTPGPETQYF
TGTGCCAGCAGTCCAACCCCAGGGCCGGAGACCCAGTACTTC
>TRBV7-9|NA|TRBJ2-3|TRBD2
CASSSGTTTDTQYF
TGTGCCAGCAGCTCCGGGACTACCACAGATACGCAGTATTTT
>TRBV7-6|NA|TRBJ1-2|NA
CASSLGEGRYGYTF
TGTGCCAGCAGCTTAGGGGAAGGGCGCTATGGCTACACCTTC
>TRBV7-8|NA|TRBJ2-5|TRBD2
CASSLYGSGGTETQYF
TGTGCCAGCAGCTTATATGGTAGCGGGGGTACGGAGACCCAGTACTTC
>TRBV4-1|NA|TRBJ2-1|NA
CASSPQPRTQGFF
TGCGCCAGCAGCCCACAGCCCCGGACCCAGGGGTTCTTC
>TRBV7-2|NA|TRBJ2-3|TRBD2
CASSRMRGGGDTQYF
TGTGCCAGCAGCCGAATGCGGGGGGGCGGAGATACGCAGTATTTT
>TRBV18|few|TRBJ1-4|NA
CASSSPRDTSGEKLFF
TGTGCCAGCTCATCCCCCCGGGACACTTCGGGTGAAAAACTGTTTTTT
>TRBV7-9|NA|TRBJ1-5|NA
CASSLGSRAQPQHF
TGTGCCAGCAGCTTAGGAAGCAGGGCTCAGCCCCAGCATTTT
>TRBV11-1|few|TRBJ2-1|NA
CASSLARDNYNEQFF
TGTGCCAGCAGCTTAGCGCGGGATAACTACAATGAGCAGTTCTTC
>TRBV5-1|NA|TRBJ2-5|NA
CASSLDGGSETQYF
TGCGCCAGCAGCTTGGATGGGGGCAGCGAGACCCAGTACTTC
>TRBV6-5|few|TRBJ1-5|TRBD1
CASSYSPTGGSQPQHF
TGTGCCAGCAGTTATTCCCCGACAGGGGGTAGCCAGCCCCAGCATTTT
>TRBV20-1|few|TRBJ2-1|NA
CSARWYNEQFF
TGCAGTGCTAGATGGTACAATGAGCAGTTCTTC
>TRBV20-1|NA|TRBJ1-2|NA
CSARDGGYTF
TGCAGTGCTAGAGATGGTGGCTACACCTTC
>TRBV5-4|NA|TRBJ2-3|NA
CASSLDLGSRDTQYF
TGTGCCAGCAGCTTGGACCTTGGTTCCAGGGATACGCAGTATTTT
>TRBV5-1|NA|TRBJ2-6|NA
CASSLQGSGANVLTF
TGCGCCAGCAGCTTACAGGGATCTGGGGCCAACGTCCTGACTTTC
>TRBV15|few|TRBJ2-1|NA
CATSRGTEDEQFF
TGTGCCACCAGCAGAGGGACCGAGGATGAGCAGTTCTTC
>TRBV27|few|TRBJ1-3|NA
CASSDQAGNTIYF
TGTGCCAGCAGTGATCAGGCCGGAAACACCATATATTTT
>TRBV15|once|TRBJ2-1|TRBD2
CATSLRGGLAGVNEQFF
TGTGCCACCAGCCTCCGCGGGGGACTAGCGGGAGTCAATGAGCAGTTCTTC
>TRBV2|NA|TRBJ2-1|NA
CASSPRANNEQFF
TGTGCCAGCAGTCCCAGGGCAAACAATGAGCAGTTCTTC
>TRBV29-1|few|TRBJ2-7|TRBD1
CSVELGQGRKEQYF
TGCAGCGTTGAACTGGGACAGGGGAGAAAAGAGCAGTACTTC
>TRBV7-9|NA|TRBJ2-7|TRBD2
CASSGVAGGYEQYF
TGTGCCAGCAGTGGGGTAGCGGGGGGCTACGAGCAGTACTTC
>TRBV10-3|NA|TRBJ2-2|NA
CAISFTENTGELFF
TGTGCCATCAGTTTTACAGAGAACACCGGGGAGCTGTTTTTT
>TRBV14|NA|TRBJ2-7|NA
CASSRWGNEQYF
TGTGCCAGCAGCCGATGGGGTAACGAGCAGTACTTC
>TRBV19|few|TRBJ2-1|TRBD2
CASSITTGLAVFGEQFF
TGTGCCAGTAGTATTACCACGGGACTAGCCGTTTTCGGAGAGCAGTTCTTC
>TRBV7-2|few|TRBJ2-1|NA
CASSLYTASSSYNEQFF
TGTGCCAGCAGCTTATACACGGCCTCCAGCTCCTACAATGAGCAGTTCTTC
>TRBV9|NA|TRBJ1-1|TRBD1
CASSPRMTGDAEAFF
TGTGCCAGCAGCCCCCGAATGACAGGGGACGCTGAAGCTTTCTTT
>TRBV7-2|NA|TRBJ1-4|NA
CASSLRGMGEKLFF
TGTGCCAGCAGCTTACGAGGGATGGGGGAAAAACTGTTTTTT
>TRBV6-5|NA|TRBJ1-6|NA
CASRVSGLSSSPLHF
TGTGCCAGCCGGGTTTCAGGGTTGTCTTCCTCACCCCTCCACTTT
>TRBV18|few|TRBJ2-1|NA
CASSPPGGGNEQFF
TGTGCCAGCTCACCACCCGGGGGCGGCAATGAGCAGTTCTTC
>TRBV7-2|NA|TRBJ2-3|TRBD2
CASRVAGGRVDTQYF
TGTGCCAGCAGGGTAGCGGGGGGCCGTGTAGATACGCAGTATTTT
>TRBV29-1|NA|TRBJ1-1|TRBD1
CSVQGARTEAFF
TGCAGCGTCCAGGGGGCTAGGACTGAAGCTTTCTTT
>TRBV6-1|NA|TRBJ1-3|TRBD1
CASSIDRERTIYF
TGTGCCAGCAGTATAGACAGGGAGCGCACCATATATTTT
>TRBV9|NA|TRBJ1-1|TRBD1
CASSRTGAPGTEAFF
TGTGCCAGCAGCCGGACAGGGGCGCCGGGCACTGAAGCTTTCTTT
>TRBV7-2|NA|TRBJ2-5|NA
CASSLWSSGPTGETQYF
TGTGCCAGCAGCTTATGGTCTAGCGGCCCCACAGGGGAGACCCAGTACTTC
>TRBV7-2|few|TRBJ2-7|NA
CASSLVVTGEQYF
TGTGCCAGCAGCTTAGTGGTTACCGGGGAGCAGTACTTC
>TRBV7-3|NA|TRBJ1-5|NA
CASSNNQPQHF
TGTGCCAGCAGCAACAATCAGCCCCAGCATTTT
>TRBV7-2|few|TRBJ1-1|TRBD1
CASSFGQGALNTEAFF
TGTGCCAGCAGCTTCGGACAGGGGGCTTTGAACACTGAAGCTTTCTTT
>TRBV7-2|NA|TRBJ1-2|NA
CASKRSLPANYGYTF
TGTGCAAGCAAGAGATCCCTGCCAGCTAACTATGGCTACACCTTC
>TRBV5-1|NA|TRBJ1-1|TRBD1
CASSSPGDSEAFF
TGCGCCAGCAGCTCCCCCGGGGACAGTGAAGCTTTCTTT
>TRBV9|NA|TRBJ1-3|NA
CASSEGDRNTIYF
TGTGCCAGCAGCGAGGGGGACCGAAACACCATATATTTT
>TRBV28|few|TRBJ2-5|NA
CASSLSGQGRETQYF
TGTGCCAGCAGTTTATCTGGACAAGGCAGGGAGACCCAGTACTTC
>TRBV7-2|NA|TRBJ2-7|TRBD2
CASSIGLADTYEQYF
TGTGCCAGCAGCATAGGACTAGCGGACACCTACGAGCAGTACTTC
>TRBV7-2|few|TRBJ1-4|NA
CASSPGQNEKLFF
TGTGCCAGCAGCCCCGGGCAGAATGAAAAACTGTTTTTT
>TRBV29-1|few|TRBJ1-1|NA
CSVSRTALLGAFF
TGCAGCGTTTCGAGAACGGCCCTCCTGGGGGCTTTCTTT
>TRBV6-5|once|TRBJ2-4|NA
CASSHRSEGIQYF
TGTGCCAGCAGCCACCGAAGTGAGGGCATTCAGTACTTC
>TRBV11-2|few|TRBJ2-7|TRBD2
CASGLAGTYEQYF
TGTGCCAGCGGACTAGCGGGGACCTACGAGCAGTACTTC
>TRBV25-1|NA|TRBJ2-7|TRBD1
CASSEGTGGPYEQYF
TGTGCCAGCAGTGAGGGGACAGGGGGTCCCTACGAGCAGTACTTC